The sequence of this TCR beta chain was determined in a study of T-cell reconstitution after alpha-beta-depleted transplantation in children. This clonotype was seen only a few times. Library preparation (for TCRbeta) was performed with unique molecular identifiers. Each CDR3 protein gets one entry after TCRdb re-called the PCR reads with MiXCR. The profile shows a few hundred thousand distinct CDR3 sequences, around 21% of them singletons. Germline V gene lookup returns CDR1 SGHTA and CDR2 FQGTGA. The CDR3 contains 14 residues. The V end was cut by 2 bases, the J end by 5 bases, with 10 bases between.

The TCR was taken from a human donor who donated a stem cell graft to a child with acute myeloid leukemia. The starting material was PBMCs from the stem cell graft donor, obtained from the stem cell graft. The gene calls are TRBV7-3 and TRBJ2-1; D is undetermined. In DNA, the CDR3 is TGTGCCAGCAGCTTAGGGCTAGGTGACAATGAGCAGTTCTTC. Translating gives CASSLGLGDNEQFF.